This T cell receptor (beta chain) was captured by sequencing in a study of blood T cell repertoires in COVID-19. Looking at the study overall: Specimens from acute and convalescent COVID-19 originated in the United States, Italy and Spain.

V was shortened by 0 bases and J by 5 bases, with 15 bases between the two germline ends. Germline CDR1 SGDLS, CDR2 YYNGEE. The CDR3 length is 15 residues. This clone was detected once. Study processing details: Estimated nucleated cell counts came from reference gene primer amplification. The data were produced by immunoSEQ multiplex PCR, yet TCRdb's version contains in-frame clones alone and is incomplete. The DNA gave D and trimming, while V, J and clone size come from that table. The sample lists about 260,000 clones; about 91% were seen once. V is TRBV9 and J is TRBJ2-7, with D tentatively TRBD2 (7 bases). This TCR came from a person under 35 with COVID-19, enrolled during active disease. The sequencing sample was made of peripheral blood. CDR3 DNA sequence: TGTGCCAGCAGCGTAGGATTAGGGGGAGGGAACGAGCAGTACTTC. Translation: CASSVGLGGGNEQYF.